This TCR beta chain came from a study of T cells in women clearing cervical HPV infection. General study results and limits: TRBV6-7 relative abundance averaged roughly 0.099% in cases and 0.15% to 0.2% in controls.

CDR3 size: 16 residues. In germline, CDR1 is DFQATT, CDR2 SNEGSKA (reference sequence). V lost 0 bases to trimming and J lost 7 bases; unmatched junction nucleotides: 13. With regard to this clone: The antigen is unknown. The sequenced fragment ends 3 residues before the CDR3 boundary, so the rest is inferred from the germline J gene.

Generated by immunoSEQ multiplex PCR, the TCRdb table keeps only in-frame clones and is missing some. The sample has roughly 37,000 clones, and its top ten clones hold around 6.5%. The rearrangement links TRBV20-1 to TRBJ1-1; 8 bases line up with TRBD1. This TCR was sampled from a woman between 18 and 70 years old with a cervical HPV16 infection that either progressed to CIN3+ or cleared (not recorded which). The material sequenced was blood buffy coat. This chain's CDR3 is CSARDPLRTGRGEAFF. The sequenced CDR3 bases are TGCAGTGCTAGAGATCCCCTGAGGACAGGGCGGGGTGAA.